The entry below gives a single T cell receptor beta chain sequence along with its context. These data belong to a study of blood T cell repertoires in COVID-19. Assay: immunoSEQ multiplex PCR; the TCRdb copy retains only in-frame clones and omits some. The data hold 60,000 to 65,000 clones, with 60% to 85% observed a single time. The clonotype originates from a human donor in a cohort sampled during active COVID-19. Material: peripheral blood.

CDR3 bases: TGTGCCAGTACCACGGCTAGCGGGAGCTACGAGCAGTACTTC. It specifies CASTTASGSYEQYF. The rearrangement joins TRBV5-4 to TRBJ2-7, with 10 bases that match TRBD2. V lost 8 bases and J lost 3; bases outside the gene matches: 8. This CDR3 has 14 amino acids. CDR1 is SGHNT and CDR2 is YYREEE in the germline V gene (reference sequence). Full variable domain (outside the CDR3, taken from reference TRBV5-4 and TRBJ2-7): ETGVTQSPTHLIKTRGQQVTLRCSSQSGHNTVSWYQQALGQGPQFIFQYYREEENGRGNFPPRFSGLQFPNYSSELNVNALELDDSALYLCASTTASGSYEQYFGPGTRLTVT.